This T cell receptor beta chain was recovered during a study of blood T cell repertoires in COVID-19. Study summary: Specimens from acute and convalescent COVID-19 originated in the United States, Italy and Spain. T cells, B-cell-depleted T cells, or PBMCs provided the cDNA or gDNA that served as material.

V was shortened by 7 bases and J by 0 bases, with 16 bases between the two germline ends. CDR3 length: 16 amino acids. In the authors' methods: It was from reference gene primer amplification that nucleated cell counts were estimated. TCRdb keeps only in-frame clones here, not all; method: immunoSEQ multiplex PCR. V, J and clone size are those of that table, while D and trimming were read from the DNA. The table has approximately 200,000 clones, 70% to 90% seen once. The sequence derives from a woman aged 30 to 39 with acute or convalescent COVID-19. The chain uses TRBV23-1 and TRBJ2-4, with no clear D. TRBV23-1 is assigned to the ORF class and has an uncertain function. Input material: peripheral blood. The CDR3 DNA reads TGCGCCAGCAAATATATAAGAGTTCTAGCCAAAAACATTCAGTACTTC. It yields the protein CASKYIRVLAKNIQYF.